Listed here are 22 T cell receptor beta chains from one sample, sequenced in a study of shared clonotypes between healthy human individuals. Terminally differentiated effector memory CD45RA+ cells were excluded from the naive CD8 cells, which were CD45RO-negative and positively selected for CCR7. Libraries were prepared by immunoSEQ multiplex PCR; TCRdb keeps only in-frame clonotypes and omits some of them. The sample carries some 2 million clones, about 95% recorded once. The sequencing sample was made of naive CD8+ T cells sorted from blood. Source of these receptors: a man younger than 35 in good health.

The chain has TRBV28 and TRBJ2-5; possible D gene TRBD1, 6 bases. CDR3 length: 15 residues. The V end was cut by 6 bases, the J end by 2 bases, with 16 bases between. Germline assignment: CDR1 MDHEN and CDR2 SYDVKM. The chain's CDR3 is CASRGTSVRQETQYF. The DNA of the CDR3 is TGTGCCAGCAGGGGGACATCCGTAAGGCAAGAGACCCAGTACTTC. Based on the CDR3 plus reference TRBV28 and TRBJ2-5, the full variable domain is DVKVTQSSRYLVKRTGEKVFLECVQDMDHENMFWYRQDPGLGLRLIYFSYDVKMKEKGDIPEGYSVSREKKERFSLILESASTNQTSMYLCASRGTSVRQETQYFGPGTRLLVL.

This chain uses TRBV7-9 with TRBJ2-7, with D perhaps assigned TRBD1 or TRBD2 (5 bases each). Trimming left V 5 bases short and J 3 bases short, with 11 bases between. The germline V gene has CDR1 SEHNR and CDR2 FQNEAQ (reference sequence). The CDR3 covers 13 residues. The CDR3 loop reads CASSTGANYEQYF. The CDR3 DNA is TGTGCCAGCAGCACCGGGGCTAACTACGAGCAGTACTTC. The whole variable domain, filled in from reference TRBV7-9 and TRBJ2-7, reads DTGVSQNPRHKITKRGQNVTFRCDPISEHNRLYWYRQTLGQGPEFLTYFQNEAQLEKSRLLSDRFSAERPKGSFSTLEIQRTEQGDSAMYLCASSTGANYEQYFGPGTRLTVT.

V and J are TRBV6-1 and TRBJ1-3; 10 nucleotides match TRBD1. This CDR3 region has 16 residues. J gave up 7 bases and V 2 bases, and 8 bases lay outside the gene matches. Germline CDR1 reads MNHNS; CDR2 reads SASEGT. In DNA form, the CDR3 reads TGTGCCAGCAGTGAATCCTGGACAGGGGGATGGAACACCATATATTTT. Protein sequence: CASSESWTGGWNTIYF.

This chain uses TRBV5-6 with TRBJ2-7; D call uncertain. V lost 4 bases to trimming and J lost 4 bases, with 15 bases between them. Germline CDR1 reads SGHDT; CDR2 reads YYEEEE. CDR3 length: 14 residues. The CDR3 spells CASSPGSPLYEQYF. CDR3 DNA sequence: TGTGCCAGCAGCCCCGGGTCACCGCTATACGAGCAGTACTTC.

This rearrangement joins TRBV6-5 to TRBJ2-3; 10 positions match TRBD2. Germline V lookup: CDR1 MNHEY, CDR2 SVGAGI. This CDR3 spans 15 amino acids. V was pared by 5 bases and J by 6 bases, with 8 bases of the junction left unmatched. DNA of the CDR3: TGTGCCAGCAGTCAGCTAGCGGGAGTTCTGGATACGCAGTATTTT. It translates to CASSQLAGVLDTQYF.

This chain joins TRBV7-6 and TRBJ2-7; 13 bases line up with TRBD2. J gave up 5 bases and V 2 bases, and 18 bases lay outside the gene matches. Germline V CDR1 and CDR2: SGHVS, FNYEAQ. The CDR3 spans 20 residues. As DNA, the CDR3 is TGTGCCAGCAGCTTAACCCCACTAGCGGGAGGGCCTGGGGGATTTGACGAGCAGTACTTC. It encodes CASSLTPLAGGPGGFDEQYF.

This clone was counted once. V and J are TRBV5-6 and TRBJ2-7; D gene ambiguous. The CDR3 covers 13 residues. The germline V and J ends were trimmed by 3 bases and 3 bases, with 10 bases remaining between them. CDR1 is SGHDT and CDR2 is YYEEEE in the germline V gene. The CDR3: CASSSSEVYEQYF. The DNA for the CDR3 is TGTGCCAGCAGCTCCTCCGAGGTCTACGAGCAGTACTTC.

The genes are TRBV27 and TRBJ2-7; 9 bases are a match to TRBD2. J lost 2 bases, V lost 6 bases, and 11 bases had no gene match. The CDR3 loop spans 16 amino acids. The germline V gene has CDR1 MNHEY and CDR2 SMNVEV (reference sequence). The CDR3 coding sequence is TGTGCCAGCAGCCCTTCTAGCGGGGTCCTCCCCTACGAGCAGTACTTC. This translates into CASSPSSGVLPYEQYF.

The chain employs TRBV16 and TRBJ1-1; no definite D call. The CDR3 loop spans 12 amino acids. Germline-derived CDR1 and CDR2 are KGHSY and FQNENV. Trimming stripped 4 bases from V and 4 bases from J, with 7 bases between. This CDR3 reads CASSLGFTEAFF. As DNA, the CDR3 is TGTGCCAGCAGCCTCGGGTTCACTGAAGCTTTCTTT. Drawing the rest from reference TRBV16 and TRBJ1-1, the complete variable domain is GEEVAQTPKHLVRGEGQKAKLYCAPIKGHSYVFWYQQVLKNEFKFLISFQNENVFDETGMPKERFSAKCLPNSPCSLEIQATKLEDSAVYFCASSLGFTEAFFGQGTRLTVV.

The chain carries TRBV6-5 and TRBJ2-3, with a weak D call TRBD1 (5 bases). V lost 6 bases and J lost 1, with 14 bases in between. This CDR3 is 15 amino acids long. The V gene's germline CDR1 is MNHEY and CDR2 SVGAGI. The CDR3: CASSRPGPGTDTQYF. CDR3 DNA sequence: TGTGCCAGCAGCCGCCCAGGGCCCGGCACAGATACGCAGTATTTT.

A single count supports this clone. The chain links TRBV6-5 to TRBJ1-2; 7 bases agree with TRBD1. The trim removed 0 bases at V and 5 bases at J, leaving 6 bases unmatched. Per the germline V gene, CDR1 is MNHEY and CDR2 is SVGAGI. This CDR3 contains 15 residues. CDR3 nucleotide sequence: TGTGCCAGCAGTTACTCGGAAACAGGGGTATATGGCTACACCTTC. The encoded protein is CASSYSETGVYGYTF.

This rearrangement joins TRBV29-1 to TRBJ2-3, with unresolved D. The V end lost 4 bases, the J end lost 0 bases, and 11 bases lay between the germline ends. CDR1 is SQVTM and CDR2 is ANQGSEA in the germline V gene. The length of the CDR3 is 14 residues. The CDR3 sequence is CSVARTLSTDTQYF. As DNA, the CDR3 is TGCAGCGTTGCGCGCACGCTGAGCACAGATACGCAGTATTTT.

The V gene is TRBV6-1, the J gene TRBJ2-4; 12 bases agree with TRBD2. V shed 2 bases and J 8 bases; nucleotides not matched to a gene: 4. The CDR3 contains 15 residues. Germline-derived CDR1 and CDR2 are MNHNS and SASEGT. In nucleotides, the CDR3 is TGTGCCAGCAGTGAACCGACTAGCGGGAGAGACATTCAGTACTTC. It translates to CASSEPTSGRDIQYF.

The V call is TRBV11-2, the J call TRBJ2-5, with 7 bases matching TRBD1. V was pared by 3 bases and J by 4 bases, with 8 bases of the junction left unmatched. The CDR3 is 15 amino acids. Germline V CDR1 and CDR2: SGHAT, FQNNGV. CDR3 protein: CASSLIGTVLETQYF. For the CDR3, the DNA is TGTGCCAGCAGCTTGATTGGGACAGTCTTAGAGACCCAGTACTTC.

The chain has TRBV7-2 and TRBJ1-1; a weak D match, TRBD1 (5 bases). V lost 1 base to trimming and J lost 3 bases, with 9 bases between them. Germline V CDR1 and CDR2: SGHTA, FQGNSA. CDR3 size: 14 residues. The CDR3 DNA reads as TGTGCCAGCAGCTTAGGACAGTACTACACTGAAGCTTTCTTT. It is translated as CASSLGQYYTEAFF.

CDR3 region: CASSQGSRADEQFF. The CDR3 DNA reads as TGCGCCAGCAGCCAAGGATCCAGAGCGGATGAGCAGTTCTTC. The chain combines TRBV4-1 with TRBJ2-1; tentatively, D is TRBD2 (5 bases). Trimming cost V 1 base and J 8 bases, with 12 bases left between them. The germline CDR1 and CDR2 sequences are MGHRA and YSYEKL. The CDR3 spans 14 residues.

This chain uses TRBV10-1 with TRBJ1-1; D is undetermined. The length of the CDR3 is 13 residues. Trimming stripped 0 bases from V and 8 bases from J, with 10 bases between. Germline V gene sequence: CDR1 WNHNN, CDR2 SYGVQD (reference sequence). CDR3 loop: CASSESSPGEAFF. The DNA for the CDR3 is TGCGCCAGCAGTGAGTCCAGTCCGGGGGAAGCTTTCTTT.

The chain combines TRBV6-4 with TRBJ2-3, with a possible D match to TRBD2 (5 bases). The CDR3 has 12 residues. CDR1 and CDR2 from the germline V gene are MRHNA and SNTAGT. V lost 6 bases to trimming and J lost 11 bases, with 15 bases between them. Here the CDR3 DNA reads TGTGCCAGCAGCCAAACGGGAACTTGGCAGTATTTT. Translation gives CASSQTGTWQYF.

The V gene is TRBV9, the J gene TRBJ1-5; no clear D gene. Germline V CDR1 and CDR2: SGDLS, YYNGEE. Trimming pared 2 bases from V and 4 bases from J, leaving 7 bases between. The CDR3 has 13 residues. The CDR3 nucleotides read TGTGCCAGCAGCGTGACGGCAAATCAGCCCCAGCATTTT. Translated, it gives CASSVTANQPQHF.

The V gene is TRBV5-6, the J gene TRBJ1-3; a weak D match, TRBD1 (5 bases). CDR3 length: 14 amino acids. Trimming removed 4 bases at V and 0 bases at J, with 8 bases between. CDR1 is SGHDT and CDR2 is YYEEEE in the germline V gene. The CDR3 DNA reads TGTGCCAGCAGCGCAACAGGCTCTGGAAACACCATATATTTT. It codes for CASSATGSGNTIYF.

A single count supports this clone. V gene TRBV7-9 combines with J gene TRBJ2-7; the D gene is possibly TRBD2 (6 bases). Looked up from germline, CDR1 is SEHNR and CDR2 is FQNEAQ (reference sequence). V lost 5 bases to trimming and J lost 0 bases, with 20 bases between them. The CDR3 contains 17 residues. The CDR3 nucleotides are TGTGCCAGCAGCCGCGGGTCTGGCGGGGCCTCCTCCTACGAGCAGTACTTC. It codes for CASSRGSGGASSYEQYF.

The J gene is TRBJ2-1, the V gene TRBV28; 8 positions agree with TRBD2. Germline lookup yields CDR1 MDHEN and CDR2 SYDVKM. The V and J ends lost 5 bases and 5 bases, in that order; junction bases with no gene match: 5. The CDR3 length is 14 residues. CDR3 nucleotides: TGTGCCAGCAGTCCGGGGGGGGAAAACAATGAGCAGTTCTTC. Residues: CASSPGGENNEQFF.